The 10 T cell receptor beta chains below all came from one sample that was sequenced in a study of blood T cells in healthy people across ages. Sample-barcoded 5' priming and a J-beta primer mix drove a second PCR of about 7 to 12 cycles. Via MiXCR, TCRdb re-called the 5' RACE reads, giving one row per CDR3 protein. The table shows 850,000 to 950,000 distinct CDR3 sequences, with around 28% occurring only once. Sequencing was done on a sample of blood. Source of these receptors: an elderly woman in good health.

The J gene is TRBJ1-4, the V gene TRBV7-2; TRBD1 matches at 9 bases. With V trimmed by 5 bases and J by 6 bases, 7 bases remained unmatched. This CDR3 is 15 amino acids long. Germline V CDR1 and CDR2: SGHTA, FQGNSA. The CDR3 sequence: CASSKDRGLYEKLFF. The DNA of the CDR3 is TGTGCCAGCAGCAAGGACAGGGGATTGTATGAAAAACTGTTTTTT.

About this clonotype: A much larger clone is a single base away; this may be a read error. This chain's CDR3 is CASSPGETYDYTF. CDR3 nucleotide sequence: TGCGCCAGCAGCCCAGGGGAGACCTATGACTACACCTTC. The J gene is TRBJ1-2, the V gene TRBV5-1, with a tentative D call TRBD1 (6 bases). The CDR3 is made up of 13 amino acids. CDR1 is SGHRS and CDR2 is YFSETQ in the germline V gene. Full variable domain (remainder filled in from reference TRBV5-1 and TRBJ1-2): KAGVTQTPRYLIKTRGQQVTLSCSPISGHRSVSWYQQTPGQGLQFLFEYFSETQRNKGNFPGRFSGRQFSNSRSEMNVSTLELGDSALYLCASSPGETYDYTFGSGTRLTVV.

V gene TRBV5-1 combines with J gene TRBJ1-6; unclear D gene. There are 16 residues in the CDR3. Trimming shortened V by 1 base and J by 0 bases, and 8 bases separated the two germline ends. Germline V lookup: CDR1 SGHRS, CDR2 YFSETQ. CDR3 residues: CASSLLTSSYNSPLHF. CDR3 in DNA: TGCGCCAGCAGCTTGCTGACAAGCTCCTATAATTCACCCCTCCACTTT. The full variable domain, rest sourced from reference TRBV5-1 and TRBJ1-6, is KAGVTQTPRYLIKTRGQQVTLSCSPISGHRSVSWYQQTPGQGLQFLFEYFSETQRNKGNFPGRFSGRQFSNSRSEMNVSTLELGDSALYLCASSLLTSSYNSPLHFGNGTRLTVT.

This clonotype was recorded many times. J is TRBJ2-7 and V is TRBV3-1; D gene unclear. Trimming pared 3 bases from V and 3 bases from J, leaving 12 bases between. The CDR3 spans 14 residues. The germline V gene has CDR1 LGHDT and CDR2 YNNKEL (reference sequence). The CDR3 here is CASSQNGNNYEQYF. CDR3 in DNA: TGTGCCAGCAGCCAGAATGGCAACAACTACGAGCAGTACTTC.

The sample holds many counts of this clonotype. This chain connects TRBV7-2 to TRBJ2-7; TRBD1 aligns across 9 bases. This CDR3 region has 14 residues. V shed 5 bases, J shed 4 bases, and the junction held 6 bases outside the gene matches. In germline, CDR1 is SGHTA, CDR2 FQGNSA. DNA of the CDR3: TGTGCCAGCAGCCACAGGGGGCAGGGATACGAGCAGTACTTC. This translates into CASSHRGQGYEQYF.

The chain links TRBV30 to TRBJ2-5, with D perhaps TRBD2 (5 bases). The J call is in doubt because the DNA end fits TRBJ2-1 better. This CDR3 region has 14 residues. The germline CDR1 and CDR2 sequences are GTSNPN and SVGIG (reference sequence). The CDR3 bases are TGTGCCTGGAGGGGGAACGGGATCCAAGAGACCCAGTTCTTC. It specifies CAWRGNGIQETQFF.

There are a few counts of this clonotype. The V call is TRBV7-9, the J call TRBJ2-5, with D hard to call. Germline V gene lookup returns CDR1 SEHNR and CDR2 FQNEAQ (reference sequence). The CDR3 spans 13 residues. Trimming took off 5 bases at V and 5 bases at J, with 12 bases between the two ends. CDR3 sequence: CASSRVGRETQYF. CDR3 coding DNA: TGTGCCAGCAGCCGGGTGGGTCGGGAGACCCAGTACTTC.

This clonotype appeared a few times. The chain uses TRBV6-6 and TRBJ2-2; perhaps TRBD2 as D (7 bases). V lost 8 bases to trimming and J lost 3 bases, with 16 bases between them. This CDR3 region has 15 residues. CDR1 is MNHNY and CDR2 is SVGAGI in the germline V gene (reference sequence). CDR3 DNA: TGTGCCAGCCGAGCTCGGGGGGCTTACACCGGGGAGCTGTTTTTT. Translation: CASRARGAYTGELFF.

The chain joins TRBV28 to TRBJ1-5; D gene ambiguous. V dropped 2 bases and J dropped 0 bases, with 8 bases sitting between them. The CDR3 has 15 residues. Germline V gene sequence: CDR1 MDHEN, CDR2 SYDVKM. CDR3 nucleotides: TGTGCCAGCAGTTTAAGGCCGCATAGCAATCAGCCCCAGCATTTT. Translated: CASSLRPHSNQPQHF.

This clonotype was counted ten times or more. This chain joins TRBV12-3 or TRBV12-4 and TRBJ1-5; no clear D. V lost 4 bases and J 3 bases, leaving 7 bases between the germline ends. The CDR3 is made up of 13 amino acids. The CDR3 DNA reads TGTGCCAGCAGTTCGGGATACAATCAGCCCCAGCATTTT. This codes for CASSSGYNQPQHF.